This TCR beta chain derives from a study of T cells in Graves' hyperthyroidism and ophthalmopathy. Study-wide results and limits: Among clonotypes expanded in thyroid above 0.001, most were also found in blood. Onset of ophthalmopathy came a median approximately 6.8 months after the model predicted it.

CDR1 and CDR2 from the germline V gene are WSHSY and SAAADI. CDR3 size: 16 residues. V was trimmed by 0 bases and J by 1 base, leaving 10 bases between them. The CDR3 regions of TCR beta were amplified from RNA transcripts. A first-round RT-PCR of the TCR CDR3 used the HTBI primer set. TCRdb fed the multiplex PCR reads into MiXCR, producing one record per CDR3 protein. This table has about 420,000 distinct CDR3 sequences, roughly 13% appearing once. This clonotype was found a few times. The antigen remains undetermined. Graves' hyperthyroidism was deemed stable given no ophthalmopathy progression within 18 months. Fresh peripheral blood, 9.5 to 10 ml of it, supplied the PBMCs.

This TCR derives from a woman under 30 with Graves' hyperthyroidism. Specimen: blood. The J gene is TRBJ2-4, the V gene TRBV10-2, with a possible D match to TRBD2 (6 bases). CDR3 protein: CASSESTGRAKNIQYF. CDR3 in DNA: TGCGCCAGCAGTGAGTCGACGGGGAGGGCCAAAAACATTCAGTACTTC.